The text below deals with one T cell receptor beta chain. Its antigen is unknown. Germline and junction disagree at one end, which may indicate a read error. This sample is drawn from a study of post-analysis software for immune sequencing data. Study summary: Disease trajectories encompassed relapsing-remitting, secondary progressive and progressive-relapsing multiple sclerosis.

Unique molecular identifiers tagged the TCR beta cDNA libraries. Each batch of roughly 0.9 to 11 million T cells produced 500,000 to 550,000 cDNA molecules. Each CDR3 protein is one row after TCRdb ran MiXCR on the PCR reads. The sample contains 700,000 to 900,000 distinct CDR3 sequences, around 42% of which appear only once. CDR3 length: 15 amino acids. General study points: Same-batch preparations were strongly co-clustered by F measure. Higher frequency in patients than in controls was seen for about five TRBV segments, with TRBV5-6, TRBV5-1 and TRBV20-1 among them.

This clonotype was sampled from a girl aged 5-17 years with multiple sclerosis. The rearrangement uses TRBV12-3 or TRBV12-4 and TRBJ2-3; tentatively, D is TRBD1 (5 bases). Sequencing was performed on blood. Here the CDR3 DNA reads TGTGCCAGCAGTTTGTTAGGGGCGCACACAGATACGCAATATTTT. It specifies CASSLLGAHTDTQYF.